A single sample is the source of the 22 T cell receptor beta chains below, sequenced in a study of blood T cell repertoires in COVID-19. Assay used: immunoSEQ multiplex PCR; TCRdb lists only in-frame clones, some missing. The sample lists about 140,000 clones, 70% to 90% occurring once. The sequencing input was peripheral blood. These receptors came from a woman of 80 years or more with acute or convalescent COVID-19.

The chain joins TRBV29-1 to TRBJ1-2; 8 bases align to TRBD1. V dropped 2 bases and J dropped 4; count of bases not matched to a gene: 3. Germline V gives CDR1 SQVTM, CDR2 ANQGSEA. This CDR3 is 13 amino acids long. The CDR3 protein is CSVERTGRYGYTF. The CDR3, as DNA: TGCAGCGTTGAAAGGACAGGGCGCTATGGCTACACCTTC.

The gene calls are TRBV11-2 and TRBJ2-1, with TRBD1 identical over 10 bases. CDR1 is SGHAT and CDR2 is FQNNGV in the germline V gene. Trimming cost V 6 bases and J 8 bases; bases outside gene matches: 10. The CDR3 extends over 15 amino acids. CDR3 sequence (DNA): TGTGCCAGCAGTCCTCGGACAGGGGGTCACGATGAGCAGTTCTTC. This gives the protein CASSPRTGGHDEQFF.

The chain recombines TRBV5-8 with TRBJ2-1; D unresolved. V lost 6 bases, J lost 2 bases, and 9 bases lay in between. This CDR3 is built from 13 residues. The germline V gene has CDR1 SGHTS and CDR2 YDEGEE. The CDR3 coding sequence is TGTGCCAGCACCTCGAGGACCTACAATGAGCAGTTCTTC. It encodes CASTSRTYNEQFF. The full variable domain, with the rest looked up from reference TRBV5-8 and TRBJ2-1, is EAGVTQSPTHLIKTRGQQATLRCSPISGHTSVYWYQQALGLGLQFLLWYDEGEERNRGNFPPRFSGRQFPNYSSELNVNALELEDSALYLCASTSRTYNEQFFGPGTRLTVL.

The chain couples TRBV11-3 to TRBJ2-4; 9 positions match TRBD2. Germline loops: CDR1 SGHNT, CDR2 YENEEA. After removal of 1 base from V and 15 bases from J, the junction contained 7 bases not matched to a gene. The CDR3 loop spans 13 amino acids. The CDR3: CASSLAAGGPRYF. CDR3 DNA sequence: TGTGCCAGCAGCTTAGCAGCGGGGGGTCCCCGGTACTTC. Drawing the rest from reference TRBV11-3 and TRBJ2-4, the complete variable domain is EAGVVQSPRYKIIEKKQPVAFWCNPISGHNTLYWYLQNLGQGPELLIRYENEEAVDDSQLPKDRFSAERLKGVDSTLKIQPAELGDSAVYLCASSLAAGGPRYFGAGTRLSVL.

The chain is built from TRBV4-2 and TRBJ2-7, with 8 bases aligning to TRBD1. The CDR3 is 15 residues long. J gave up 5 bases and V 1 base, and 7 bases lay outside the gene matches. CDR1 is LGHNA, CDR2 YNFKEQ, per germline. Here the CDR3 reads CASSQGTGRLHEQYF. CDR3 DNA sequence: TGTGCCAGCAGCCAAGGGACAGGGAGGCTCCACGAGCAGTACTTC.

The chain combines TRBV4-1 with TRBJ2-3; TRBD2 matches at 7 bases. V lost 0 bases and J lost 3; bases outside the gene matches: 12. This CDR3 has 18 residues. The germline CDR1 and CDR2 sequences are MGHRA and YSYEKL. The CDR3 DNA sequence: TGCGCCAGCAGCCAAGATCCAGGAGCGGGGTTAAGAACAGATACGCAGTATTTT. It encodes CASSQDPGAGLRTDTQYF.

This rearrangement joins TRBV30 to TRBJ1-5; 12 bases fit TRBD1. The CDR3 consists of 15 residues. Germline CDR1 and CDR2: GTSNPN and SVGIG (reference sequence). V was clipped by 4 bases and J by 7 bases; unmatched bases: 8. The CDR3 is CAWTSGTGGGQPQHF. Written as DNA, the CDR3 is TGTGCCTGGACCTCCGGGACAGGGGGCGGGCAGCCCCAGCATTTT.

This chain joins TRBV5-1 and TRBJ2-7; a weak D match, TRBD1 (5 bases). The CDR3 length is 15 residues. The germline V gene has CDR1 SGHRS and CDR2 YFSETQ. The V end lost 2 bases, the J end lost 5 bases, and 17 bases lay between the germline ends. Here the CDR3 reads CASSFGSGISDEQYF. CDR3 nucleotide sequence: TGCGCCAGCAGCTTTGGTTCAGGGATAAGCGACGAGCAGTACTTC.

The CDR3 nucleotides read TGTGCCAGCAGTGACGAGGGCCCGCAGCATTTT. This sequence encodes CASSDEGPQHF. This chain joins TRBV2 and TRBJ1-5; D is unclear. There are 11 residues in the CDR3. Germline V lookup: CDR1 SNHLY, CDR2 FYNNEI. V shed 3 bases and J shed 13 bases, with 10 bases lying between them.

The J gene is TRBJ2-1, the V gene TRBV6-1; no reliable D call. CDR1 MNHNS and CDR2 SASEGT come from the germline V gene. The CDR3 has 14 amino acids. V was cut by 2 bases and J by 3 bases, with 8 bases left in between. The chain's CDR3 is CASSELGSYNEQFF. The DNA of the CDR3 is TGTGCCAGCAGTGAACTAGGCAGCTACAATGAGCAGTTCTTC.

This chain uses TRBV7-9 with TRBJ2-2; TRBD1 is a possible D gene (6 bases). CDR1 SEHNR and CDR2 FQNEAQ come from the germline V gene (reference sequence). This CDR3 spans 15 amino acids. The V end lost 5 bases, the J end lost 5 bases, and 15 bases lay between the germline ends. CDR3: CASSPSGRGTGELFF. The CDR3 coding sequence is TGTGCCAGCAGCCCCAGTGGCAGGGGTACCGGGGAGCTGTTTTTT.

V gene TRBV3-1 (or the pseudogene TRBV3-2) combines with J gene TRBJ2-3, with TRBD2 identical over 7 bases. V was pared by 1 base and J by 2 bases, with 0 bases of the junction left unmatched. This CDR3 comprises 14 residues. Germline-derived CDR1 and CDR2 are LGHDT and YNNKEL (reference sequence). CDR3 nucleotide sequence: TGTGCCAGCAGCCAAGGACTAGCCACAGATACGCAGTATTTT. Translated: CASSQGLATDTQYF.

CDR3 DNA: TGTGCCACCAGCAGAGAATACGGGACAGGGGGCTCAACGGTTGAAGCTTTCTTT. Translation gives CATSREYGTGGSTVEAFF. The chain combines TRBV15 with TRBJ1-1; 12 bases are a match to TRBD1. The CDR3 sequence is 18 residues long. Trimming took 0 bases from V and 7 from J; bases not matched to a gene: 12. Germline CDR1 reads LNHNV; CDR2 reads YYDKDF (reference sequence).

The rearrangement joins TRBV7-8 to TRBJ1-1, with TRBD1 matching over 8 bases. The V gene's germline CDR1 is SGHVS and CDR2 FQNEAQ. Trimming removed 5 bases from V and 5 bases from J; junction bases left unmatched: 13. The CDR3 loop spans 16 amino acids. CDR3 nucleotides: TGTGCCAGCAGCCGAGACAGGGGTCGGGTGGAAACTGAAGCTTTCTTT. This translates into CASSRDRGRVETEAFF.

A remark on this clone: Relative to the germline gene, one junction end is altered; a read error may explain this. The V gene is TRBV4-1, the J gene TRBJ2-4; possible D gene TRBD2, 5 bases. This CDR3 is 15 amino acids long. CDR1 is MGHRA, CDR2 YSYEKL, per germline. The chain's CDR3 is CASRQAAEGLNIQYF. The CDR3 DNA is TGCGCCAGCAGGCAAGCGGCAGAGGGATTGAACATTCAGTACTTC.

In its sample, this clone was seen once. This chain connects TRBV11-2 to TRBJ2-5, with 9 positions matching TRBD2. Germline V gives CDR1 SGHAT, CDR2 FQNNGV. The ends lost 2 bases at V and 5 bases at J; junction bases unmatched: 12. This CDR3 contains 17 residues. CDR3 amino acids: CASSLWAVAGAGETQYF. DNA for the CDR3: TGTGCCAGCAGCTTATGGGCGGTAGCGGGGGCCGGGGAGACCCAGTACTTC.

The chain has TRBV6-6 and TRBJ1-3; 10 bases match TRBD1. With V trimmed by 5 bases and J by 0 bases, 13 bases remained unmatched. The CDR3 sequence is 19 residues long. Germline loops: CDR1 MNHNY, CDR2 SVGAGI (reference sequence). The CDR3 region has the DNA TGTGCCAGCAGTCTTACGGGACAGGGGTCTAAGAGCTCTGGAAACACCATATATTTT. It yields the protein CASSLTGQGSKSSGNTIYF.

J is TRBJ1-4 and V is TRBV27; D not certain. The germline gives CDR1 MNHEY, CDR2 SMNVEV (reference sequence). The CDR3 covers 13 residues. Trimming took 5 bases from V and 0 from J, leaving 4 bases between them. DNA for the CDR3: TGTGCCAGCAGTCCCGCAACTAATGAAAAACTGTTTTTT. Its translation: CASSPATNEKLFF.

In DNA, the CDR3 is TGCGCCAGCAGGCCCGGGGGGGCGGCCGGGGAGCTGTTTTTT. Its translation is CASRPGGAAGELFF. The chain carries TRBV5-1 and TRBJ2-2, with 8 nucleotides matching TRBD2. The CDR3 spans 14 residues. Germline CDR1 SGHRS, CDR2 YFSETQ. Losses at the gene ends were 5 bases for V and 6 bases for J; bases not matched to a gene: 6.

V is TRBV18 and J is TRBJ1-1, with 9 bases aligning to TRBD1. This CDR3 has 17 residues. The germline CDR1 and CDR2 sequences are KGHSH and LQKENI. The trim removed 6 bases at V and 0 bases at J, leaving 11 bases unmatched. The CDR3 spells CASSPPGTGPMNTEAFF. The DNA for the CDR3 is TGTGCCAGCTCCCCGCCCGGGACAGGGCCTATGAACACTGAAGCTTTCTTT.

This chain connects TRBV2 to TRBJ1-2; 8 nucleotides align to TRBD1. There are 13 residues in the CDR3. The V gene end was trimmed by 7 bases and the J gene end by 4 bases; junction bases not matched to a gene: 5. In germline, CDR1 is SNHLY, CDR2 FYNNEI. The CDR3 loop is CASMAGGSYGYTF. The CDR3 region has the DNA TGTGCCAGCATGGCAGGGGGCAGCTATGGCTACACCTTC.

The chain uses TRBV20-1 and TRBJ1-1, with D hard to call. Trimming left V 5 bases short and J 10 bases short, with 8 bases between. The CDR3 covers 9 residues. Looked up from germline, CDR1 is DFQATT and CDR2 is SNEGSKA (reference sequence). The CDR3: CSAERSAFF. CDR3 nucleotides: TGCAGTGCTGAGAGGTCAGCTTTCTTT.